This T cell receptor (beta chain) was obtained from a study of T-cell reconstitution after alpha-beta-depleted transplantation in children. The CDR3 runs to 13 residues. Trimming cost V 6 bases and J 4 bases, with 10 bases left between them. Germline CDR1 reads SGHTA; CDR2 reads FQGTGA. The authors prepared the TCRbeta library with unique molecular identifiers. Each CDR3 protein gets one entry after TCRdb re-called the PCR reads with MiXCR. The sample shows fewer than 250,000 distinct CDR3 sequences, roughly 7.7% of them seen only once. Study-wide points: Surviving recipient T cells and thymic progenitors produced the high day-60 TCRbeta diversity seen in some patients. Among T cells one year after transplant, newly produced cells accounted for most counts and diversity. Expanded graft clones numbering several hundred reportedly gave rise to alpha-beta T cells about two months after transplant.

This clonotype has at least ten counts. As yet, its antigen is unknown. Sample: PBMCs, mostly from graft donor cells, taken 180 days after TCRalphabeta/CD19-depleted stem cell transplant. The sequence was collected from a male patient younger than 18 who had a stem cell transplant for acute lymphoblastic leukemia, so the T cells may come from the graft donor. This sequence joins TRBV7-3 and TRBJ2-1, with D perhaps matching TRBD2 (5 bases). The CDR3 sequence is CASRADFYNEQFF. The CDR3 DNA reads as TGTGCCAGCAGAGCGGACTTTTACAATGAGCAGTTCTTC.